This TCR beta chain appears in the sequencing data of a study of shared clonotypes between healthy human individuals. Each PCR replicate from the sorted subsets contained 200 to 250 ng DNA, which is 30,000 or so T cell genomes. Only in-frame clones appear in the TCRdb table, and some are missing; sequencing was by immunoSEQ multiplex PCR. Of about 2.1 million clones in the sample, 93% were seen once. The CDR3 is 14 residues long. Deletions cut 0 bases from V and 4 bases from J, with 9 bases between. Per the germline V gene, CDR1 is SGHRS and CDR2 is YFSETQ. Of note for this clone: Antigen: not known.

Study-wide points: It was observed that approximately 5% of naive CD4 clonotypes were shared across a handful of donors. A generally larger estimated richness was seen in naive subsets than in memory subsets.

Naive CD8 cells were CD45RO-negative, positively selected for CCR7, excluding terminally differentiated effector memory CD45RA+ cells. This TCR derives from a man aged 18 to 35 in good health. Some clones in this sample may be carry-over from other donors' samples. The chain has TRBV5-1 and TRBJ2-3, with D perhaps TRBD1 (6 bases). Sequencing was performed on naive CD8+ T cells from PBMCs. In DNA form, the CDR3 reads TGCGCCAGCAGCTTGGTGGACAGCCCAGATACGCAGTATTTT. Encoded protein: CASSLVDSPDTQYF.